This is a list of T cell receptor beta chains from one sample in a study of metastatic and nonmetastatic thyroid tumors. MiXCR re-clonotyped the PCR reads for TCRdb. The sample carries approximately 15,000 clones, over 20% recorded once. Sequences were obtained from tumor tissue. The receptors derive from a female donor with papillary thyroid cancer or a benign thyroid nodule (not recorded which). Some clones in this sample may be carry-over from other donors' samples. The CDR3 runs from the conserved cysteine through the conserved F or W. Fields, in order: CDR3 protein, J gene, V gene.

CASSLGAAGQFF | TRBJ2-1 | TRBV11-1
CASSLRPLSGSRSGNTIYF | TRBJ1-3 | TRBV7-3
CASGPQEYEQYF | TRBJ2-7 | TRBV6-1
CASSDIVGGFSRRQPQHF | TRBJ1-5 | TRBV19
CASTPGLVGRHEQFF | TRBJ2-1 | TRBV7-9
CASSSTLRTVIVNEQFF | TRBJ2-1 | TRBV5-1
CASSQDLPGSGNTIYF | TRBJ1-3 | TRBV14
CASSGDAEQFF | TRBJ2-1 | TRBV2
CASSEAAGGGYNEQFF | TRBJ2-1 | TRBV6-1
CASSLSLGSTDEQYF | TRBJ2-7 | TRBV27
CASSLDPEGANEQYF | TRBJ2-7 | TRBV5-1
CASKGYGYTF | TRBJ1-2 | TRBV19
CASAGTNDHPYEQYF | TRBJ2-7 | TRBV7-9